This is a list of T cell receptor beta chains from one sample in a study of Ad26.COV2.S vaccination and SARS-CoV-2 variants. The assay was immunoSEQ multiplex PCR, and TCRdb's table has in-frame clones only and misses some. Among hundreds of thousands of clones, under 90% were seen once, and the ten largest hold 7% to 9.5%. The sample in question was peripheral blood, obtained in a trial of Ad26.COV2.S vaccine versus placebo. The receptors shown here come from a person aged 18-60 years who received the Ad26.COV2.S COVID-19 vaccine or a placebo. Each CDR3 is given with its conserved first and last residue. Each record gives: clone size, V gene, D gene, CDR3 length, J gene, CDR3 protein, CDR3 DNA. A D gene is named only where the DNA matches it firmly. Expanded clones are given a class, and other clones once, few, many or no size at all.

abundance: .; v_gene: TRBV5-1; d_gene: TRBD1; len: 15; j_gene: TRBJ1-5; CDR3aa: CASSLGQGGNQPQHF; CDR3nt: TGCGCCAGCAGCTTGGGGCAGGGGGGCAATCAGCCCCAGCATTTT
abundance: .; v_gene: TRBV5-1; d_gene: TRBD2; len: 17; j_gene: TRBJ2-1; CDR3aa: CASSLLAGGPLMNEQFF; CDR3nt: TGCGCCAGCAGCTTGCTAGCGGGGGGGCCATTAATGAATGAGCAGTTCTTC
abundance: once; v_gene: TRBV6-5; d_gene: .; len: 14; j_gene: TRBJ1-1; CDR3aa: CASSYSTTRTEAFF; CDR3nt: TGTGCCAGCAGTTACTCGACAACGCGGACTGAAGCTTTCTTT
abundance: .; v_gene: TRBV7-9; d_gene: .; len: 14; j_gene: TRBJ1-1; CDR3aa: CASSPTGRPTEAFF; CDR3nt: TGTGCCAGCAGCCCAACGGGACGCCCCACTGAAGCTTTCTTT
abundance: .; v_gene: TRBV7-9; d_gene: TRBD1; len: 13; j_gene: TRBJ1-2; CDR3aa: CASGEYRGIGYTF; CDR3nt: TGTGCCAGCGGGGAATACAGGGGGATTGGCTACACCTTC
abundance: .; v_gene: TRBV27; d_gene: TRBD1; len: 16; j_gene: TRBJ1-1; CDR3aa: CASTDLGTGMNTEAFF; CDR3nt: TGTGCCAGCACCGACTTGGGGACAGGGATGAACACTGAAGCTTTCTTT
abundance: .; v_gene: TRBV5-4; d_gene: .; len: 16; j_gene: TRBJ1-2; CDR3aa: CASNVAGRGARYGYTF; CDR3nt: TGTGCCAGCAACGTTGCGGGTCGGGGGGCACGCTATGGCTACACCTTC
abundance: once; v_gene: TRBV6-2/TRBV6-3; d_gene: .; len: 15; j_gene: TRBJ2-2; CDR3aa: CASSRGRRGTGELFF; CDR3nt: TGTGCCAGCAGTCGGGGGAGGCGGGGCACCGGGGAGCTGTTTTTT
abundance: .; v_gene: TRBV11-3; d_gene: .; len: 14; j_gene: TRBJ2-7; CDR3aa: CASSHRTAAYEQYF; CDR3nt: TGTGCCAGCAGCCACCGGACGGCCGCCTACGAGCAGTACTTC
abundance: .; v_gene: TRBV10-1; d_gene: TRBD2; len: 14; j_gene: TRBJ2-2; CDR3aa: CASSESGGSGELFF; CDR3nt: TGCGCCAGCAGTGAGTCGGGGGGGTCCGGGGAGCTGTTTTTT
abundance: once; v_gene: TRBV6-2/TRBV6-3; d_gene: .; len: 13; j_gene: TRBJ1-4; CDR3aa: CASSAGVREKLFF; CDR3nt: TGTGCCAGCAGTGCAGGGGTGAGGGAAAAACTGTTTTTT
abundance: .; v_gene: TRBV6-6; d_gene: .; len: 15; j_gene: TRBJ2-1; CDR3aa: CASSYLMDKDNEQFF; CDR3nt: TGTGCCAGCAGTTACCTAATGGACAAGGACAATGAGCAGTTCTTC
abundance: .; v_gene: TRBV24-1; d_gene: TRBD1; len: 15; j_gene: TRBJ2-5; CDR3aa: CATSDRDRVVETQYF; CDR3nt: TGTGCCACCAGTGACCGGGACAGGGTGGTTGAGACCCAGTACTTC
abundance: .; v_gene: TRBV7-2; d_gene: .; len: 14; j_gene: TRBJ1-4; CDR3aa: CASSYDPTNEKLFF; CDR3nt: TGTGCCAGCAGCTATGACCCAACTAATGAAAAACTGTTTTTT
abundance: .; v_gene: TRBV3-1/TRBV3-2; d_gene: TRBD1; len: 15; j_gene: TRBJ1-1; CDR3aa: CASSQSRGLGTEAFF; CDR3nt: TGTGCCAGCAGCCAATCCAGGGGGCTTGGCACTGAAGCTTTCTTT
abundance: .; v_gene: TRBV19; d_gene: TRBD1; len: 13; j_gene: TRBJ2-5; CDR3aa: CAIGTGWGETQYF; CDR3nt: TGTGCCATAGGGACAGGGTGGGGGGAGACCCAGTACTTC
abundance: .; v_gene: TRBV18; d_gene: .; len: 14; j_gene: TRBJ2-4; CDR3aa: CASSPDALRDIQYF; CDR3nt: TGTGCCAGCTCACCGGATGCCCTTCGGGACATTCAGTACTTC
abundance: few; v_gene: TRBV5-5; d_gene: .; len: 15; j_gene: TRBJ1-3; CDR3aa: CASSLKWDSGNTIYF; CDR3nt: TGTGCCAGCAGCTTGAAGTGGGACTCTGGAAACACCATATATTTT
abundance: .; v_gene: TRBV7-2; d_gene: .; len: 12; j_gene: TRBJ2-3; CDR3aa: CASSSTTDTQYF; CDR3nt: TGTGCCAGCAGCTCGACAACAGATACGCAGTATTTT
abundance: .; v_gene: TRBV7-3; d_gene: TRBD2; len: 14; j_gene: TRBJ2-1; CDR3aa: CASSLSGGRNEQFF; CDR3nt: TGTGCCAGCAGCCTCAGCGGGGGGAGGAATGAGCAGTTCTTC
abundance: few; v_gene: TRBV7-9; d_gene: TRBD1; len: 12; j_gene: TRBJ1-1; CDR3aa: CASSSLTGPAFF; CDR3nt: TGTGCCAGCAGCTCTTTGACAGGGCCAGCTTTCTTT
abundance: .; v_gene: TRBV19; d_gene: TRBD1; len: 14; j_gene: TRBJ2-7; CDR3aa: CASNVGQGIGEQYF; CDR3nt: TGTGCCTCTAACGTAGGACAGGGGATCGGGGAGCAGTACTTC